There are many counts of the clone carrying this T cell receptor beta chain. As yet, its antigen is unknown. This entry comes from a study of regulatory T cells in long-lasting Graves disease. Points from the study as a whole: TRBV28, TRBJ1-2 and TRBJ2-5 were segments that persistent disease favored.

Time point: newly diagnosed GD, antithyroid drugs for less than 3 months. The TCR library was made from RNA extracted from PBMCs. V dropped 3 bases and J dropped 7 bases, with 24 bases sitting between them. The CDR3 has 17 amino acids. Germline assignment: CDR1 SGHAT and CDR2 FQNNGV. Relying on iRepertoire HTBI primers and Arm-PCR of CDR3 regions, the team built TCR beta libraries. TCRdb reanalysed the multiplex PCR reads using MiXCR and keeps one entry per CDR3 protein. The sample holds over 350,000 distinct CDR3 sequences; around 15% are singletons and the top ten take approximately 15%. These same records also appear under a second study, on T cells in Graves' hyperthyroidism and ophthalmopathy. That source adds: The TCR CDR3 was amplified in a first-round RT-PCR using the HTBI primer set.

This material consisted of peripheral blood mononuclear cells (PBMCs), taken at new diagnosis, from a patient treated with antithyroid drugs. This TCR derives from a woman aged 45 to 65 with Graves disease. The rearrangement joins TRBV11-2 to TRBJ1-2; D unclear. The DNA of the CDR3 is TGTGCCAGCAGCTTCACGCAGGAGTCCCATTCTTCTGGTGGCTACACCTTC. This translates into CASSFTQESHSSGGYTF.